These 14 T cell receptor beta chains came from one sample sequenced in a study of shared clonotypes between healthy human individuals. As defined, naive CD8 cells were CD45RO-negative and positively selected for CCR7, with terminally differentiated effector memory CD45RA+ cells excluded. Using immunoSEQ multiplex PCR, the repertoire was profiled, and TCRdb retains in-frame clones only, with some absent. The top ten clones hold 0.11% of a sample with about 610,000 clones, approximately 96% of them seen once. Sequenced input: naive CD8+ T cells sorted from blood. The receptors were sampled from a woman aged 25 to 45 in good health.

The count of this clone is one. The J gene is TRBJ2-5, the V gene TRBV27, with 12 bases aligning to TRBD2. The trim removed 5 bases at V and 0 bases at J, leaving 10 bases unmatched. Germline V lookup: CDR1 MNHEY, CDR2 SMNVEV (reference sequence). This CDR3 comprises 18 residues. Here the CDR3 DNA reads TGTGCCAGCAGTCCGTGGACTAGCGGGGACACCTACCAAGAGACCCAGTACTTC. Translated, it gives CASSPWTSGDTYQETQYF.

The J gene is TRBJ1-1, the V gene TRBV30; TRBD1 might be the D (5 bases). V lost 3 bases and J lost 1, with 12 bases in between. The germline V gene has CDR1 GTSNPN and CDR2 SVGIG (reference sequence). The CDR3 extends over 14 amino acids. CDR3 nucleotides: TGTGCCTGGAGAAAGGACGGGGGGAACACTGAAGCTTTCTTT. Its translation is CAWRKDGGNTEAFF. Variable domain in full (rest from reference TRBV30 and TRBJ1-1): SQTIHQWPATLVQPVGSPLSLECTVEGTSNPNLYWYRQAAGRGLQLLFYSVGIGQISSEVPQNLSASRPQDRQFILSSKKLLLSDSGFYLCAWRKDGGNTEAFFGQGTRLTVV.

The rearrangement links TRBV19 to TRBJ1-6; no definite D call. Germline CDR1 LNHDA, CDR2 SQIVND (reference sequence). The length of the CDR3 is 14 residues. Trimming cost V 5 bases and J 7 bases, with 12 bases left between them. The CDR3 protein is CASSPTPLNSPLHF. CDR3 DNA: TGTGCCAGTAGTCCTACGCCTCTAAATTCACCCCTCCACTTT. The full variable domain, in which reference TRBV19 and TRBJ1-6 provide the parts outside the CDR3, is DGGITQSPKYLFRKEGQNVTLSCEQNLNHDAMYWYRQDPGQGLRLIYYSQIVNDFQKGDIAEGYSVSREKKESFPLTVTSAQKNPTAFYLCASSPTPLNSPLHFGNGTRLTVT.

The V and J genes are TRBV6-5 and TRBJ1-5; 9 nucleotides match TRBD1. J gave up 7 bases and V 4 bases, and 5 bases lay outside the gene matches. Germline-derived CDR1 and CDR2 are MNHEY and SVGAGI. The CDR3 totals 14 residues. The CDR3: CASSLGQGRQPQHF. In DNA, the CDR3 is TGTGCCAGCAGTTTGGGACAGGGACGGCAGCCCCAGCATTTT.

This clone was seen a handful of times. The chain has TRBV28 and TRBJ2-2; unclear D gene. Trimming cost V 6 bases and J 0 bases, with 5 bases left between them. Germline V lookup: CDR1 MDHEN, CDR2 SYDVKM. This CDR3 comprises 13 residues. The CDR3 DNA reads TGTGCCAGCAGCAGATCGAACACCGGGGAGCTGTTTTTT. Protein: CASSRSNTGELFF.

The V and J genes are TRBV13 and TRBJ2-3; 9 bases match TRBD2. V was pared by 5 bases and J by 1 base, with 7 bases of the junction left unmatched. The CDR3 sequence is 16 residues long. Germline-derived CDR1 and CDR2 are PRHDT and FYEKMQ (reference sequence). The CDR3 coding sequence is TGTGCCAGCAGCACCCAGCGGGAGGTTGGCACAGATACGCAGTATTTT. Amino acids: CASSTQREVGTDTQYF.

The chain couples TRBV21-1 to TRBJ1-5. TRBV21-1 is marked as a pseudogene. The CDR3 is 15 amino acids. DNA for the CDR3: TGTGCCGAACTTAAAACCGGGAGGAAGAATCAGCCCCAGCATTTT. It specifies CAELKTGRKNQPQHF.

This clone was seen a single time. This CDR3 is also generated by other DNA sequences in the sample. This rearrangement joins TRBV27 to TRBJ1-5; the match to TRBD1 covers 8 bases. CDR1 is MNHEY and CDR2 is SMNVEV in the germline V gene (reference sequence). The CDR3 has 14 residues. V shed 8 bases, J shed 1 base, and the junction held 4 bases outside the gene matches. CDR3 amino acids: CASRTGGSNQPQHF. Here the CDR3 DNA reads TGTGCCAGCCGAACAGGGGGGAGCAATCAGCCCCAGCATTTT.

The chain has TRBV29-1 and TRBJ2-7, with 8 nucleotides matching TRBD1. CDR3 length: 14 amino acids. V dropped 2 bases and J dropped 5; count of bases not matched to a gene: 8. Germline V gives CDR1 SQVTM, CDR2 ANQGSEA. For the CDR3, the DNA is TGCAGCGTTGAATGGGTGGGACAGGAGCACGAGCAGTACTTC. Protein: CSVEWVGQEHEQYF.

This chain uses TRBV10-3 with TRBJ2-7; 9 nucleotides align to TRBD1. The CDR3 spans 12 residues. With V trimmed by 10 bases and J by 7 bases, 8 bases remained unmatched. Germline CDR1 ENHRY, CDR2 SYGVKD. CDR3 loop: CANIHRGREQYF. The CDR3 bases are TGTGCCAACATACACAGGGGGCGGGAGCAGTACTTC.

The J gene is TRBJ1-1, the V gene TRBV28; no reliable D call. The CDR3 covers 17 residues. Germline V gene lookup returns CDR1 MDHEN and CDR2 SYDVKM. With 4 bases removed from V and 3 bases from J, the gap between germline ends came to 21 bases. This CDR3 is CASSSLLTPPPDTEAFF. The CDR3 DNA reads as TGTGCCAGCAGTTCACTACTGACCCCCCCGCCGGACACTGAAGCTTTCTTT.

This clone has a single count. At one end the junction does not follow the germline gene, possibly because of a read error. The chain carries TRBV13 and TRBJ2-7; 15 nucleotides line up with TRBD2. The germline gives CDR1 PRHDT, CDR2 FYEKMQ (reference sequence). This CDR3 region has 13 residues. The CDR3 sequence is CASSLGLAGGLNF. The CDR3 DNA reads TGTGCCAGCAGCTTGGGACTAGCGGGAGGCTTAAACTTC. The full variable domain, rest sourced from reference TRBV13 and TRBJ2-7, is AAGVIQSPRHLIKEKRETATLKCYPIPRHDTVYWYQQGPGQDPQFLISFYEKMQSDKGSIPDRFSAQQFSDYHSELNMSSLELGDSALYFCASSLGLAGGLNFGPGTRLTVT.

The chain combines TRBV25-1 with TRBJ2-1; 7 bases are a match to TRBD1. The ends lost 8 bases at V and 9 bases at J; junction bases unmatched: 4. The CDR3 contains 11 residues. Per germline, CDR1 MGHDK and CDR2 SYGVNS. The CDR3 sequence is CASGRDSEQFF. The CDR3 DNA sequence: TGTGCCAGCGGACGGGACAGTGAGCAGTTCTTC. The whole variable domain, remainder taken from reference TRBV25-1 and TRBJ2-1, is EADIYQTPRYLVIGTGKKITLECSQTMGHDKMYWYQQDPGMELHLIHYSYGVNSTEKGDLSSESTVSRIRTEHFPLTLESARPSHTSQYLCASGRDSEQFFGPGTRLTVL.

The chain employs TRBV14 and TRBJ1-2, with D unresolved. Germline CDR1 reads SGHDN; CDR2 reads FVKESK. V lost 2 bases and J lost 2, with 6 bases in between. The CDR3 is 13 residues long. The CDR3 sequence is CASSQFKNYGYTF. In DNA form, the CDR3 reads TGTGCCAGCAGCCAATTTAAAAACTATGGCTACACCTTC.